This TCR beta chain comes out of a study of radiation and T cells in renal cell carcinoma (TCRdb year 2020). Describing the broader study: In total, around 53 samples, comprising around 25 tumors and some 27 peripheral blood samples, were subjected to TCR beta sequencing. Across all 50 or so samples, around 4,000,000 unique CDR3 nucleotide sequences, encoding roughly 3 million unique CDR3 amino acid sequences, were identified. Results the study describes overall, beyond this receptor: Because the trial had a single-armed design, the trial could not examine how radiation dose or scheduling affected the TCR repertoire. Intratumoral heterogeneity went uncaptured because the only tumor material available was small regions of 0.8 to 1 g. Irradiated tumors contained more dominant CDR3 motifs, and these motifs occupied a larger share of the repertoire than in control tumors. Higher TCR clonality was observed in irradiated tumors than in controls, with an average of roughly 50% of the repertoire accounted for by the top 100 clonotypes, compared with around 40% in nephrectomy-only tumors.

TCR beta libraries were generated from genomic DNA with the immunoSEQ kit, following the manufacturer's recommendations. To prepare the libraries, a first multiplex PCR with proprietary primers was run, followed by a second PCR that added unique barcodes, and a bead cleanup was done after each round. A kit-provided positive control reaction and a negative control reaction were included in every sample batch. The final libraries underwent checking on an Agilent 4200 TapeStation D1000 ScreenTape, volumetric pooling, and quantification by qPCR. An Illumina NextSeq500 fitted with a MidOutput 150-cycle cartridge performed the sequencing, running 156 Read1 cycles and 15 Index1 cycles with the kit's custom primers. The pooled library was loaded at around 1.1 pM, and about 19% PhiX control was spiked in. Concerning the study's data processing: Vendor-processed data were analyzed in R, and a clonotype was defined as all T cells sharing the same CDR3 nucleotide sequence. For clone abundance analyses, frequencies were normalized to the 10,000 most abundant clones in each sample. Public T cell clones, which averaged fewer than five per sample, were excluded before analysis. The dominant motif analysis was done with ImmunoMap using the PAM10 matrix, a gap penalty of 30, and a homology threshold of 0.3, and motifs with a cumulative frequency of at least 0.01 were considered dominant. TCRdb re-hosts the immuneACCESS table, in-frame sequences only. Its copies lack some clones; in the studies checked, an unresolved V gene accounts for under half of them, and the cause for the rest is not known. V, J and clone size reflect that table, while D and trimming were determined from the DNA. In this sample the table shows approximately 9,800 clones, roughly 67% of which occur a single time. The top ten clones comprise about 14% of the sample.

This clone showed up just once. Its antigen target is currently unknown. The input lacks base qualities; no much larger clone sits a single base away. CDR1 and CDR2 are read off the germline V gene as SGHAT and FQNNGV. The CDR3 covers 15 residues, taking in both the cysteine and the phenylalanine. Only the CDR3 region is kept as DNA, spanning 45 bases read in frame from base 1. Germline trimming amounts to 4 bases on V and 3 bases on J, with 6 as the count of junction bases outside the gene matches. The sample's time point label, in plain terms: tumor resected at nephrectomy. The sample's treatment or condition label, in plain terms: treatment-naive control, cytoreductive nephrectomy. The control tumors were taken from treatment-naive renal cell carcinoma patients who had cytoreductive nephrectomy with no earlier radiation. Every patient's renal cell carcinoma showed clear cell pathology. Control tumors used for TCR sequencing were obtained from a handful of females and about a dozen males (median age approximately 59 years, range about 40 to 82) and were resected from the early 2010s to the mid-2010s. Tumors were mechanically dissociated, digested with collagenase/hyaluronidase at 37 °C, processed in gentleMACS C tubes, and stored in liquid nitrogen. The QIAamp DNA Blood Mini Kit (Qiagen) was used to prepare genomic DNA for TCR sequencing. The analyses included only samples that passed all quality control checks.

The rearranged chain carries TRBV11-2 and TRBJ2-5; the junction holds 9 bases that match TRBD2. The TCR was taken from a man between 60 and 75 years old with renal cell carcinoma. The source was tumor tissue, collected from a patient whose treatment was nephrectomy without radiotherapy. The CDR3 region reads CASSSRLAGEETQYF. The sequence in DNA is TGTGCCAGCAGCTCCCGGTTAGCGGGGGAAGAGACCCAGTACTTC.